These 27 T cell receptor beta chains originate from one sample sequenced in a study of blood T cells in healthy people across ages. Through a sample-barcoded 5' primer and a J-beta primer mix, a second PCR was run for roughly 7 to 12 cycles. TCRdb passed the 5' RACE reads through MiXCR, listing each CDR3 protein once. Counted here are about 1,800,000 distinct CDR3 sequences, 28% occurring once; the ten biggest clones make up 7.7%. The specimen sequenced was blood. These receptors all stem from a woman under 40 in good health.

V gene TRBV13 combines with J gene TRBJ2-4; the D gene could be TRBD1 or TRBD2 (6 bases each). The J call may be incorrect, as the DNA end agrees better with TRBJ2-7. Germline lookup yields CDR1 PRHDT and CDR2 FYEKMQ (reference sequence). This CDR3 has 17 amino acids. The CDR3 region has the DNA TGTGCCAGCAGCTTAAAAGGAGGGGGTGTGGCAATCTACGAGCAGTACTTC. Its protein product is CASSLKGGGVAIYEQYF.

This chain uses TRBV4-1 with TRBJ2-1; TRBD1 matches 8 bases. V was pared by 3 bases and J by 7 bases, with 11 bases of the junction left unmatched. Germline CDR1 is MGHRA and CDR2 is YSYEKL. The CDR3 spans 16 residues. CDR3 bases: TGCGCCAGCAGCCAGGAGGACAGGGTGGTATTGAATGAGCAGTTCTTC. It translates to CASSQEDRVVLNEQFF.

For this clonotype: The CDR3 carries no conserved terminal phenylalanine or tryptophan, so it likely arises from a read error. The gene calls are TRBV7-9 and TRBJ1-1, with D possibly matching TRBD1 (6 bases). The germline V and J ends were trimmed by 1 base and 1 base, with 10 bases remaining between them. The germline V gene encodes CDR1 SEHNR and CDR2 FQNEAQ (reference sequence). The CDR3 has 15 amino acids. The CDR3 spells CASSLVTGTNTEAFC. Written as DNA, the CDR3 is TGTGCCAGCAGCTTAGTTACAGGGACGAACACTGAAGCTTTCTGT.

Comments on this clonotype: A read error may explain this, as a much larger clone is one base away. The genes are TRBV5-1 and TRBJ2-3; 9 positions match TRBD2. CDR1 SGHRS and CDR2 YFSETQ come from the germline V gene. J gave up 2 bases and V 0 bases, and 4 bases lay outside the gene matches. The CDR3 spans 16 residues. Here the CDR3 reads CASSLAASGITDTQYF. In nucleotides, the CDR3 is TGCGCCAGCAGCTTGGCGGCTAGCGGGATCACAGATACGCAGTATTTT.

This clonotype was seen at least ten times. The chain carries TRBV29-1 and TRBJ2-1; no firm D call. This CDR3 has 15 residues. V lost 4 bases and J 2 bases, leaving 15 bases between the germline ends. CDR1 is SQVTM and CDR2 is ANQGSEA in the germline V gene. The DNA for the CDR3 is TGCAGCGTTGTTCCCCCAACTGATCCCTACAATGAGCAGTTCTTC. It specifies CSVVPPTDPYNEQFF.

This clonotype occurred a few times. The chain uses TRBV7-2 and TRBJ2-3; weak D call: TRBD2 (6 bases). The germline V gene has CDR1 SGHTA and CDR2 FQGNSA. The CDR3 totals 14 residues. Trimming shortened V by 5 bases and J by 2 bases, and 11 bases separated the two germline ends. CDR3 amino acids: CASSGGIYTDTQYF. The CDR3 region has the DNA TGTGCCAGCAGCGGCGGGATTTACACAGATACGCAGTATTTT.

The chain carries TRBV6-5 and TRBJ2-7; tentative D call: TRBD2 (7 bases). Germline CDR1 is MNHEY and CDR2 is SVGAGI. Trimming took 2 bases from V and 4 from J, leaving 15 bases between them. The CDR3 is made up of 15 amino acids. In nucleotides, the CDR3 is TGTGCCAGCAGTTACGGGAGGGGGAGGGTGTACGAGCAGTACTTC. Translating it yields CASSYGRGRVYEQYF.

The rearrangement joins TRBV5-1 to TRBJ2-4, with D possibly matching TRBD2 (5 bases). The V end lost 4 bases, the J end lost 13 bases, and 18 bases lay between the germline ends. CDR1 is SGHRS, CDR2 YFSETQ, per germline. CDR3 length: 13 amino acids. DNA for the CDR3: TGCGCCAGCAGCCTAAGACTACGAGCTGAGCAGTACTTC. Translating it yields CASSLRLRAEQYF.

This clonotype was counted only a few times. The chain is built from TRBV18 and TRBJ2-1, with D hard to call. The CDR3 is 13 amino acids. Trimming left V 0 bases short and J 8 bases short, with 8 bases between. Germline assignment: CDR1 KGHSH and CDR2 LQKENI. CDR3 nucleotide sequence: TGTGCCAGCTCACCACCTAAAGGCCATGAGCAGTTCTTC. Encoded protein: CASSPPKGHEQFF.

The chain uses TRBV27 and TRBJ1-6; D might be TRBD1 (5 bases). This CDR3 has 13 residues. Trimming left V 6 bases short and J 11 bases short, with 14 bases between. CDR1 is MNHEY and CDR2 is SMNVEV in the germline V gene (reference sequence). CDR3 in amino acids: CASSPRETAPLHF. The CDR3 nucleotides are TGTGCCAGCAGCCCCAGGGAAACCGCACCCCTCCACTTT.

The table lists this clonotype with many counts. The gene calls are TRBV7-3 and TRBJ2-2, with 9 bases aligning to TRBD1. The germline gives CDR1 SGHTA, CDR2 FQGTGA. Unmatched junction bases numbered 8, after V lost 2 bases and J lost 4 bases. This CDR3 has 17 amino acids. In DNA form, the CDR3 reads TGTGCCAGCAGCTTATCCTGGGACAGGGCCCGCACCGGGGAGCTGTTTTTT. Translating it yields CASSLSWDRARTGELFF.

This sequence joins TRBV12-3 or TRBV12-4 and TRBJ1-1; D perhaps matches TRBD1 (6 bases). Trimming took off 3 bases at V and 5 bases at J, with 13 bases between the two ends. The CDR3 is made up of 14 amino acids. CDR3 bases: TGTGCCAGCAGTTTCGGCCAAAGGGGGACTGAAGCTTTCTTT. It yields the protein CASSFGQRGTEAFF.

This sequence joins TRBV10-2 and TRBJ1-1; D is unclear. Germline V CDR1 and CDR2: WSHSY, SAAADI. V was clipped by 7 bases and J by 1 base, with 13 bases between them. The CDR3 contains 14 residues. CDR3 region: CASIAGVGNTEAFF. CDR3 coding DNA: TGCGCCAGCATTGCGGGCGTGGGGAACACTGAAGCTTTCTTT.

This clonotype was seen a handful of times. Germline and junction disagree at one end, which may indicate a read error. CDR3 DNA sequence: TGTGCCATCAGTATGGGGGGGGTGAACACTGAAGTTTTCTTT. This translates into CAISMGGVNTEVFF. This chain joins TRBV10-3 and TRBJ1-1; tentative D call: TRBD1 (5 bases). The germline V gene encodes CDR1 ENHRY and CDR2 SYGVKD. The CDR3 has 14 residues.

This clonotype was recorded at least ten times. The genes are TRBV6-5 and TRBJ2-7; no firm D call. The CDR3 has 13 amino acids. V lost 7 bases and J 0 bases, leaving 10 bases between the germline ends. Germline V gives CDR1 MNHEY, CDR2 SVGAGI. The CDR3 loop reads CASMRDTSYEQYF. The DNA for the CDR3 is TGTGCCAGCATGCGCGACACCTCCTACGAGCAGTACTTC.

The chain recombines TRBV27 with TRBJ2-6; D possibly corresponds to TRBD1 (6 bases). The CDR3 runs to 16 residues. CDR1 and CDR2 (germline): MNHEY, SMNVEV (reference sequence). Deletions cut 5 bases from V and 0 bases from J, with 11 bases between. CDR3 amino acids: CASSRQEYSGANVLTF. CDR3 in DNA: TGTGCCAGCAGTCGACAGGAGTACTCTGGGGCCAACGTCCTGACTTTC. The full variable domain, rest sourced from reference TRBV27 and TRBJ2-6, is EAQVTQNPRYLITVTGKKLTVTCSQNMNHEYMSWYRQDPGLGLRQIYYSMNVEVTDKGDVPEGYKVSRKEKRNFPLILESPSPNQTSLYFCASSRQEYSGANVLTFGAGSRLTVL.

This clonotype was found a few times. The chain joins TRBV7-2 to TRBJ1-6; D possibly corresponds to TRBD1 (5 bases). Germline V CDR1 and CDR2: SGHTA, FQGNSA. V lost 2 bases and J lost 10, with 12 bases in between. The length of the CDR3 is 14 residues. CDR3 residues: CASSLFNWGSPLHF. Here the CDR3 DNA reads TGTGCCAGCAGCTTATTTAATTGGGGCTCACCCCTCCACTTT.

At least ten counts were recorded for this clonotype. The rearrangement uses TRBV7-6 and TRBJ2-7, with a weak D call TRBD1 (6 bases). V was pared by 5 bases and J by 2 bases, with 13 bases between. The CDR3 is made up of 14 amino acids. Germline V gene lookup returns CDR1 SGHVS and CDR2 FNYEAQ. CDR3 DNA sequence: TGTGCCAGCAGCCTTACAGGGTATGCCTACGAGCAGTACTTC. The encoded protein is CASSLTGYAYEQYF. Full variable domain (remainder filled in from reference TRBV7-6 and TRBJ2-7): GAGVSQSPRYKVTKRGQDVALRCDPISGHVSLYWYRQALGQGPEFLTYFNYEAQQDKSGLPNDRFSAERPEGSISTLTIQRTEQRDSAMYRCASSLTGYAYEQYFGPGTRLTVT.

In its sample, this clonotype was seen a few times. This chain connects TRBV28 to TRBJ1-1; D is possibly TRBD1 (6 bases). Germline V gene sequence: CDR1 MDHEN, CDR2 SYDVKM. Trimming removed 5 bases at V and 1 base at J, with 14 bases between. This CDR3 has 15 amino acids. The CDR3 loop reads CASSVQGRRNTEAFF. DNA for the CDR3: TGTGCCAGCAGTGTTCAGGGGAGGAGGAACACTGAAGCTTTCTTT.

This clonotype was detected only once. The chain links TRBV12-3 or TRBV12-4 to TRBJ2-5; TRBD1 is a possible D gene (5 bases). The J call could be wrong; TRBJ2-7 is a better fit for the DNA end. The length of the CDR3 is 15 residues. CDR3 amino acids: CASSLSSRATSEQYF. For the CDR3, the DNA is TGTGCCAGCAGTTTAAGTTCCAGGGCCACATCCGAGCAGTACTTC.

Comment on this clonotype: This sequence may be a read error, since a much larger clone differs from it by one base. CDR3 in amino acids: CASSLAHGNTQYF. The CDR3 coding sequence is TGCGCCAGCAGCTTGGCCCATGGGAATACGCAGTATTTT. This chain joins TRBV5-1 and TRBJ2-3, with no clear D. V was shortened by 0 bases and J by 7 bases, with 9 bases between the two germline ends. Germline CDR1 SGHRS, CDR2 YFSETQ. This CDR3 comprises 13 residues.

This clonotype was detected a few times. The genes are TRBV5-5 and TRBJ2-7, with 7 bases identical to TRBD2. The germline gives CDR1 SGHKS, CDR2 YYEKEE (reference sequence). Trimming removed 4 bases from V and 0 bases from J; junction bases left unmatched: 7. There are 15 residues in the CDR3. CDR3 bases: TGTGCCAGCAGCCGGATGGGGGAGGGCTCCTACGAGCAGTACTTC. Translation: CASSRMGEGSYEQYF.

Only a few counts were recorded for this clonotype. The chain couples TRBV5-1 to TRBJ2-5, with D perhaps assigned TRBD1 or TRBD2 (6 bases each). Germline CDR1 reads SGHRS; CDR2 reads YFSETQ. CDR3 size: 15 residues. Trimming took off 4 bases at V and 0 bases at J, with 13 bases between the two ends. The CDR3, as DNA: TGCGCCAGCAGCCCACAAAGGGGGGACCAAGAGACCCAGTACTTC. This sequence encodes CASSPQRGDQETQYF.

As for this clonotype: At one end the junction does not follow the germline gene, possibly because of a read error. This chain uses TRBV7-9 with TRBJ2-1; TRBD2 is a possible D gene (7 bases). The CDR3 extends over 16 amino acids. CDR1 and CDR2 from the germline V gene are SEHNR and FQNEAQ (reference sequence). DNA for the CDR3: TGTGCCAGCAGCTTTTCCTCCGGGGGGCCGTACAATGAGCGGTTCTTC. Amino acids: CASSFSSGGPYNERFF.

The V and J genes are TRBV27 and TRBJ1-2; the match to TRBD1 covers 7 bases. V shed 7 bases, J shed 4 bases, and the junction held 9 bases outside the gene matches. Germline V CDR1 and CDR2: MNHEY, SMNVEV (reference sequence). The CDR3 runs 14 residues. The CDR3: CASKETGWGYGYTF. CDR3 in DNA: TGTGCCAGCAAGGAGACAGGGTGGGGCTATGGCTACACCTTC.

The rearrangement uses TRBV5-1 and TRBJ2-5; D may be TRBD2 (6 bases). The J call is doubtful: the DNA matches TRBJ2-7 better. CDR3 length equals 15 residues. Germline CDR1 and CDR2: SGHRS and YFSETQ. Here the CDR3 reads CASSLGGTPGYEQYF. The CDR3 region has the DNA TGCGCCAGCAGCTTGGGCGGGACGCCGGGTTACGAGCAGTACTTC.

V usage is TRBV20-1 and J usage is TRBJ1-6; no clear D gene. The germline V gene encodes CDR1 DFQATT and CDR2 SNEGSKA (reference sequence). Trimming removed 3 bases at V and 11 bases at J, with 11 bases between. The CDR3 totals 12 residues. The CDR3 reads CSASPTRAPLHF. The CDR3 bases are TGCAGTGCTAGCCCTACAAGAGCACCCCTCCACTTT.